This paragraph covers one TCR beta chain sequence. This clonotype has just a few counts. Its cognate antigen has yet to be identified. No much larger clonotype is one base removed from it; base qualities were not supplied. Based on the germline V gene (reference sequence), the CDR1 and CDR2 sequences are DFQATT and SNEGSKA. V is cut by 0 bases and J by 7 bases, and the space between the germline ends is 18 bases. Inclusive of the bounding cysteine and phenylalanine, the CDR3 is 15 residues long. The entry retains the CDR3 DNA only, 45 bases that are in frame from base 1. Explained via the paper, the treatment or condition label denotes: allogeneic hematopoietic cell transplantation with graft depleted of TCRalphabeta T cells and CD19 B cells. The children who served as transplant recipients had been given grafts of TCRalphabeta/CD19-depleted allogeneic hematopoietic cells. The sample is drawn from a study of T-cell reconstitution after alpha-beta-depleted transplantation in children listed by TCRdb under 2016. Concerning the study at large: The study quantitatively tracked T-cell immune reconstitution after TCRalphabeta/CD19-depleted allogeneic hematopoietic cell transplantation in children using TCR repertoire profiling.

Study-wide conclusions, independent of this receptor: Hyperexpanded clone frequencies declined over subsequent months; after one year, T-cell counts and TCRbeta diversity were mostly attributed to newly produced T cells. In some patients, high TCRbeta diversity at day 60 was attributed to recipient T cells and intrathymic progenitors that had survived conditioning. The apparently early recovery of alphabetaT-cell counts about two months after transplant reportedly depended on only several hundred rapidly expanded clones that came from non-depleted graft cells.

Library preparation used PCR. The instrument given in TCRdb is Illumina HiSeq 2500. TCR library preparation used molecular barcoding, with unique molecular identifiers applied to normalize quantification of the TCRbeta repertoire. TCRdb reprocessed the public reads (quality trimming at Q25 with fastp, clone calling with MiXCR) and kept in-frame beta chains. A single entry per CDR3 protein holds the most common genes and DNA from its merged rows. The sample table lists 500,000 to 750,000 distinct CDR3 sequences, 10% to 15% of them with a count of one. The biggest ten clones account for around 2% of the sample.

The sequenced sample was PBMCs, mostly from graft donor cells, obtained 360 days after TCRalphabeta/CD19-depleted stem cell transplant. This sequence uses TRBV20-1 and TRBJ1-2, and possibly TRBD1, on 5 matching bases. The source is a male patient aged 10-17 years who had a stem cell transplant for acute myeloid leukemia, so the T cells may come from the graft donor. The DNA sequence is as follows: TGCAGTGCTAGAGATCTACCCGGGGGAGGAAGTGGCTACACCTTC. Translated, it reads CSARDLPGGGSGYTF.